A selection of T cell receptor beta chains follows, all from one sample in a study of T cell repertoires in cytomegalovirus infection. TCRdb reprocessed the reads via MiXCR and lists one record per CDR3 protein. The repertoire holds 250,000 to 300,000 distinct CDR3 sequences, with about a quarter as singletons. The sequenced sample was PBMCs. The receptors shown here come from a human donor in good health (CMV status not recorded). Some clones in this sample may be carry-over from other donors' samples. Both conserved end residues are part of each CDR3. The D gene is left open where the match is weak. The size of a clone is reported for some rows only, either as once, few or many, or as a class for expanded clones.

CDR3 | DNA | J | V | D | size
CASSSRTSGGYNEQFF | TGTGCCAGCAGTTCCAGGACTAGCGGGGGATACAATGAGCAGTTCTTC | TRBJ2-1 | TRBV28 | TRBD2 | NA
CSVAGQGSRDGYTF | TGCAGCGTTGCAGGACAGGGGAGTAGAGATGGCTACACCTTC | TRBJ1-2 | TRBV29-1 | TRBD1 | NA
CASNPTSGAYNEQFF | TGTGCCAGCAACCCTACATCAGGGGCCTACAATGAGCAGTTCTTC | TRBJ2-1 | TRBV6-6 | NA | NA
CASTEGGQSYEQYF | TGTGCCAGCACCGAGGGTGGACAGTCCTACGAGCAGTACTTC | TRBJ2-7 | TRBV28 | NA | NA
CASSWGGYSQETQYF | TGTGCCAGCAGTTGGGGGGGGTACTCTCAAGAGACCCAGTACTTC | TRBJ2-5 | TRBV28 | TRBD2 | once
CASSPPGLAGVCEQYF | TGTGCCAGCAGTCCACCTGGACTAGCGGGGGTTTGCGAGCAGTACTTC | TRBJ2-7 | TRBV12-3/TRBV12-4 | TRBD2 | NA
CASVPGGADSYNEQFF | TGTGCCAGCGTACCGGGGGGCGCCGATTCCTACAATGAGCAGTTCTTC | TRBJ2-1 | TRBV7-6 | NA | few
CASSGWGREYNEQFF | TGTGCCAGCAGCGGATGGGGGAGAGAATACAATGAGCAGTTCTTC | TRBJ2-1 | TRBV12-3/TRBV12-4 | NA | many
CASSLERSTEAFF | TGTGCCAGCAGCTTAGAAAGGAGCACTGAAGCTTTCTTT | TRBJ1-1 | TRBV11-2 | NA | many
CASSLALGSGGYTF | TGTGCCAGCAGCTTAGCGCTAGGGTCGGGTGGCTACACCTTC | TRBJ1-2 | TRBV7-2 | NA | few
CASSFFAGGSDEQFF | TGTGCCAGCAGTTTCTTTGCGGGAGGAAGCGATGAGCAGTTCTTC | TRBJ2-1 | TRBV28 | TRBD2 | many
CASSHPGGWNEQFF | TGCGCCAGCAGCCACCCGGGAGGGTGGAATGAGCAGTTCTTC | TRBJ2-1 | TRBV4-3 | TRBD2 | NA
CSADEQYF | TGCAGCGCAGACGAGCAGTACTTC | TRBJ2-7 | TRBV29-1 | NA | few
CASSAPGLAGLFTDTQYF | TGTGCCAGCAGCGCTCCGGGACTAGCGGGGCTATTCACAGATACGCAGTATTTT | TRBJ2-3 | TRBV7-2 | TRBD2 | NA
CASSPGTGGRSPLHF | TGCGCCAGCAGCCCGGGGACAGGGGGCCGTTCACCCCTCCACTTT | TRBJ1-6 | TRBV5-1 | TRBD1 | NA
CASSLWGARQPQHF | TGTGCCAGCAGTTTATGGGGGGCGCGACAGCCCCAGCATTTT | TRBJ1-5 | TRBV28 | NA | many
CAIKGQPDTEAFF | TGTGCCATCAAGGGACAACCTGACACTGAAGCTTTCTTT | TRBJ1-1 | TRBV10-3 | NA | NA
CASSGQLGGYSYGYTF | TGTGCCAGCAGCGGACAGTTGGGGGGGTATAGCTATGGCTACACCTTC | TRBJ1-2 | TRBV11-3 | NA | many
CASSFDSLGNQPQHF | TGTGCCAGCAGTTTTGACAGCCTGGGCAATCAGCCCCAGCATTTT | TRBJ1-5 | TRBV12-3/TRBV12-4 | NA | few
CASSYDRPPTGELFF | TGTGCCAGCAGTTACGACAGACCACCCACCGGGGAGCTGTTTTTT | TRBJ2-2 | TRBV6-2/TRBV6-3 | NA | few
CASSLDGGFSYNSPLHF | TGCGCCAGCAGCTTGGACGGCGGATTCTCCTATAATTCACCCCTCCACTTT | TRBJ1-6 | TRBV5-1 | NA | NA
CASSSDSLNEQFF | TGTGCCAGCAGCTCCGACAGCCTTAATGAGCAGTTCTTC | TRBJ2-1 | TRBV7-9 | NA | NA
CSAWDSSTGNTIYF | TGCAGCGCCTGGGACAGCTCAACCGGAAACACCATATATTTT | TRBJ1-3 | TRBV29-1 | TRBD1 | NA
CASSWTGGDEQYF | TGTGCCAGCAGCTGGACGGGGGGAGACGAGCAGTACTTC | TRBJ2-7 | TRBV11-2 | TRBD2 | few
CASSQDGLAGKETQYF | TGCGCCAGCAGCCAAGATGGTCTAGCGGGAAAAGAGACCCAGTACTTC | TRBJ2-5 | TRBV4-3 | TRBD2 | few
CAIQRAGDPYNEQFF | TGTGCCATCCAGAGGGCGGGAGACCCCTACAATGAGCAGTTCTTC | TRBJ2-1 | TRBV24-1 | TRBD2 | few
CASSERAATRFF | TGTGCCAGCAGCGAAAGGGCCGCTACCCGGTTCTTC | TRBJ2-1 | TRBV7-2 | NA | many
CASSFGTIGEQYF | TGTGCCAGCAGTTTCGGGACTATCGGAGAGCAGTACTTC | TRBJ2-7 | TRBV12-3/TRBV12-4 | TRBD2 | few
CATSDPGLSEAFF | TGTGCCACCAGTGACCCGGGACTCAGTGAAGCTTTCTTT | TRBJ1-1 | TRBV24-1 | NA | few
CASSSRGGRNEQFF | TGTGCCAGCAGCTCACGGGGGGGCCGCAATGAGCAGTTCTTC | TRBJ2-1 | TRBV7-2 | TRBD2 | NA
CASSPIRGRGDTQYF | TGTGCCAGTAGCCCCATTCGGGGCAGGGGAGATACGCAGTATTTT | TRBJ2-3 | TRBV19 | NA | NA
CASSYSPASSGANVLTF | TGTGCCAGCAGTTACTCCCCGGCAAGCTCTGGGGCCAACGTCCTGACTTTC | TRBJ2-6 | TRBV6-8 | NA | many
CASSTRGSEAFF | TGCGCCAGCAGCACAAGGGGCTCTGAAGCTTTCTTT | TRBJ1-1 | TRBV5-1 | NA | few
CASSKNMNTEAFF | TGTGCCAGCAGCAAAAACATGAACACTGAAGCTTTCTTT | TRBJ1-1 | TRBV11-3 | NA | NA
CASSKGSGGTDTQYF | TGTGCCAGCAGCAAGGGGAGCGGCGGCACAGATACGCAGTATTTT | TRBJ2-3 | TRBV7-9 | NA | many
CASSQDDRGSNTGELFF | TGCGCCAGCAGCCAAGATGACAGGGGGTCGAACACCGGGGAGCTGTTTTTT | TRBJ2-2 | TRBV4-3 | TRBD1 | many
CASSLTSEQFF | TGTGCCAGCAGCCTGACTAGTGAGCAGTTCTTC | TRBJ2-1 | TRBV11-2 | NA | few
CASSLNQGPHSSYNSPLHF | TGTGCCAGCAGTTTAAATCAGGGGCCGCACAGCTCCTATAATTCACCCCTCCACTTT | TRBJ1-6 | TRBV27 | NA | NA
CASSYGFVSTDTQYF | TGTGCCAGCAGTTACGGTTTCGTCTCTACAGATACGCAGTATTTT | TRBJ2-3 | TRBV6-5 | NA | NA
CASSYSRGTEAFF | TGTGCCAGCAGTTACTCGAGAGGCACTGAAGCTTTCTTT | TRBJ1-1 | TRBV6-2/TRBV6-3 | NA | few
CASSLDWENEQFF | TGTGCCAGCAGCTTAGATTGGGAGAATGAGCAGTTCTTC | TRBJ2-1 | TRBV7-2 | NA | many
CATSRDAADQHF | TGTGCCACCAGCAGAGATGCAGCCGACCAGCATTTT | TRBJ1-5 | TRBV15 | NA | NA
CAISFRGRSGEQYF | TGTGCCATCAGCTTTCGAGGAAGGTCGGGCGAGCAGTACTTC | TRBJ2-7 | TRBV10-3 | NA | few
CASSLWGRGGQETQYF | TGTGCCAGCAGTTTATGGGGGCGAGGGGGCCAAGAGACCCAGTACTTC | TRBJ2-5 | TRBV28 | NA | few
CASSLRLRVGVYEQYF | TGTGCCAGCAGTTTAAGACTCAGGGTTGGGGTCTACGAGCAGTACTTC | TRBJ2-7 | TRBV28 | NA | few
CASSPSWNNEQFF | TGTGCCAGCAGCCCCTCCTGGAACAATGAGCAGTTCTTC | TRBJ2-1 | TRBV7-3 | NA | NA
CASSSVGLGSGTQYF | TGTGCCAGCAGTTCCGTGGGATTAGGTTCGGGGACCCAGTACTTC | TRBJ2-5 | TRBV27 | NA | few
CATRYEGHEKLFF | TGTGCCACCCGGTATGAGGGCCATGAAAAACTGTTTTTT | TRBJ1-4 | TRBV6-1 | NA | NA
CASSFALRTGELFF | TGTGCCAGCAGTTTTGCACTCCGCACCGGGGAGCTGTTTTTT | TRBJ2-2 | TRBV12-3/TRBV12-4 | NA | few
CASSFDRGSNQPQHF | TGTGCCAGCAGTTTCGATAGGGGAAGCAATCAGCCCCAGCATTTT | TRBJ1-5 | TRBV28 | NA | few
CASSYWGGQNFYNEQFF | TGCGCCAGCAGCTACTGGGGGGGCCAGAATTTCTACAATGAGCAGTTCTTC | TRBJ2-1 | TRBV5-1 | NA | NA
CASSGGTGTANTEAFF | TGTGCCAGCAGCGGGGGTACCGGGACAGCGAACACTGAAGCTTTCTTT | TRBJ1-1 | TRBV28 | TRBD1 | once
CASRVPGDTEAFF | TGTGCCAGCAGGGTCCCGGGGGACACTGAAGCTTTCTTT | TRBJ1-1 | TRBV27 | NA | NA
CASSQDLSRGGEKLFF | TGTGCCAGCAGCCAAGATTTGTCCAGGGGAGGTGAAAAACTGTTTTTT | TRBJ1-4 | TRBV4-2 | NA | many
CASSLASGGEKLFF | TGTGCCAGCAGCTTAGCCTCCGGGGGTGAAAAACTGTTTTTT | TRBJ1-4 | TRBV7-9 | NA | NA
CSVESTYGYTF | TGCAGCGTTGAAAGCACTTATGGCTACACCTTC | TRBJ1-2 | TRBV29-1 | NA | few
CASSEGQGGNQPQHF | TGTGCCAGCAGTGAGGGGCAGGGGGGCAATCAGCCCCAGCATTTT | TRBJ1-5 | TRBV2 | TRBD1 | few
CAWSATGLYYSGNTIYF | TGTGCCTGGAGCGCTACCGGCCTATACTACTCTGGAAACACCATATATTTT | TRBJ1-3 | TRBV30 | NA | NA
CASSFGPGQGVRGEETQYF | TGTGCTAGCAGCTTCGGTCCGGGACAGGGGGTTAGAGGGGAAGAGACCCAGTACTTC | TRBJ2-5 | TRBV7-7 | TRBD1 | many
CASSPAGRSSYEQYF | TGTGCCAGCAGCCCGGCGGGCAGAAGCTCCTACGAGCAGTACTTC | TRBJ2-7 | TRBV7-2 | NA | many